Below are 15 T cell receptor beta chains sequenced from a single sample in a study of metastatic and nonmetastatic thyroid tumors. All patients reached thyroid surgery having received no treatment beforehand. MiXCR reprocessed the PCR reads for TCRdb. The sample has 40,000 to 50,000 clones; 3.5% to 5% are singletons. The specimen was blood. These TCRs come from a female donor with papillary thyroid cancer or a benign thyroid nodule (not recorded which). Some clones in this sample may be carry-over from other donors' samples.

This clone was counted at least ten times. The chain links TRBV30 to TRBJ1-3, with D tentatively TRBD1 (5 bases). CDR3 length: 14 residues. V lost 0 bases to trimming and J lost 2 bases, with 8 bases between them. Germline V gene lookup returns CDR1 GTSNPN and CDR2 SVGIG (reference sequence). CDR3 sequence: CAWSVGGAGNTIYF. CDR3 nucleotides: TGTGCCTGGAGTGTGGGAGGGGCTGGAAACACCATATATTTT.

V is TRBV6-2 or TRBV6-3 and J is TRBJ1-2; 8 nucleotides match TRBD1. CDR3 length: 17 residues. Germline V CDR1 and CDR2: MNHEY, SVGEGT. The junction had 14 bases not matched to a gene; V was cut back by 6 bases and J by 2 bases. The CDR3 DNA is TGTGCCAGCAGACTAGGACAGGGAAGGATTGGAAACTATGGCTACACCTTC. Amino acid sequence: CASRLGQGRIGNYGYTF.

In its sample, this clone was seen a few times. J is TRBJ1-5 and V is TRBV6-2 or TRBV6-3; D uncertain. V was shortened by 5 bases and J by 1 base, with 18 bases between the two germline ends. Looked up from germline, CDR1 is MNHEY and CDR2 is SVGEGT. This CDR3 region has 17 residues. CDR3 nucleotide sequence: TGTGCCAGCAGTGGAAAACTTAAGGGAATCAGCAATCAGCCCCAGCATTTT. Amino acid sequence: CASSGKLKGISNQPQHF.

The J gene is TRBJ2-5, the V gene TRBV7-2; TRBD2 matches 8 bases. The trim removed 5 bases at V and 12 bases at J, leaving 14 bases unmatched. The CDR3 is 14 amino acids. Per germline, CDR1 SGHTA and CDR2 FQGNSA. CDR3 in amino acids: CASSKGCGGRSEYF. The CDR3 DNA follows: TGTGCCAGCAGCAAAGGATGTGGCGGGAGGTCGGAGTACTTC.

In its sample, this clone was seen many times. CDR3 nucleotides: TGTGCAGCAGGGGGTCAGAGACTTGGCTACACCTTC. It encodes CAAGGQRLGYTF. The chain uses TRBV3-1 and TRBJ1-2; the match to TRBD1 covers 7 bases. This CDR3 contains 12 residues. Germline CDR1 is LGHDT and CDR2 is YNNKEL (reference sequence).

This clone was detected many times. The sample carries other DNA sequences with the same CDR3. The DNA for the CDR3 is TGCGCCAGCAGCCAAGGCCAACTAGCGGGAGGCACAGATACGCAGTATTTT. Translated, it gives CASSQGQLAGGTDTQYF. The chain joins TRBV4-1 to TRBJ2-3, with 11 bases fitting TRBD2. The germline gives CDR1 MGHRA, CDR2 YSYEKL. V was pared by 1 base and J by 1 base, with 4 bases of the junction left unmatched. The CDR3 runs 17 residues.

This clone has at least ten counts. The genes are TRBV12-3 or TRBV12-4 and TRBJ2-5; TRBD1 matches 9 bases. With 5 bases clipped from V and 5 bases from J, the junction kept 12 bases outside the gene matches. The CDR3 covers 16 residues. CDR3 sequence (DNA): TGTGCCAGCAGTGGGGACAGGGCATTCCCTGTGGAGACCCAGTACTTC. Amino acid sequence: CASSGDRAFPVETQYF.

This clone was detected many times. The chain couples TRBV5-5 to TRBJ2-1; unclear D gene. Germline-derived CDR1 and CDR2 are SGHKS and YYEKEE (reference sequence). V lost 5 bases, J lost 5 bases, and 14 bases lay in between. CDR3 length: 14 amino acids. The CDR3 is CASSPRTYNNEQFF. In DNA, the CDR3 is TGTGCCAGCAGTCCAAGGACCTATAACAATGAGCAGTTCTTC.

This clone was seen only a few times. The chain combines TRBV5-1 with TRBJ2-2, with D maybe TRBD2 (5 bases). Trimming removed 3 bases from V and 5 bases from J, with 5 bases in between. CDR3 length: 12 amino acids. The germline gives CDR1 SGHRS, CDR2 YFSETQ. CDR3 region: CASSWRTGELFF. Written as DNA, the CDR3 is TGCGCCAGCAGCTGGAGGACCGGGGAGCTGTTTTTT.

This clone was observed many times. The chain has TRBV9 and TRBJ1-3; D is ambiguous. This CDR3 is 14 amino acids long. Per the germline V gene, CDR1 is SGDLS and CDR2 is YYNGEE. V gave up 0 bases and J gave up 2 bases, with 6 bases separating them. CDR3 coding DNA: TGTGCCAGCAGCGTAGGAGGGACTGGAAACACCATATATTTT. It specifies CASSVGGTGNTIYF.

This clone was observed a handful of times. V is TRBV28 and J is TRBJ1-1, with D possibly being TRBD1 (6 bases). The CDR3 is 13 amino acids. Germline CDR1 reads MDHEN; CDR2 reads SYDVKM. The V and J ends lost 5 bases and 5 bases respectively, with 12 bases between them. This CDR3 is CASSIGGGTEAFF. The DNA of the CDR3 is TGTGCCAGCAGTATAGGGGGTGGAACTGAAGCTTTCTTT.

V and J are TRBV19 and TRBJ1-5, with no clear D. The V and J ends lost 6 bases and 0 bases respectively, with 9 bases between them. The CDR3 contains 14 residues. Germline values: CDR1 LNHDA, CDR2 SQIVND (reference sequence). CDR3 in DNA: TGTGCCAGTAGGGATCATAATAGCAATCAGCCCCAGCATTTT. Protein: CASRDHNSNQPQHF. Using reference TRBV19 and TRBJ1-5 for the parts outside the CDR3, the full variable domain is DGGITQSPKYLFRKEGQNVTLSCEQNLNHDAMYWYRQDPGQGLRLIYYSQIVNDFQKGDIAEGYSVSREKKESFPLTVTSAQKNPTAFYLCASRDHNSNQPQHFGDGTRLSIL.

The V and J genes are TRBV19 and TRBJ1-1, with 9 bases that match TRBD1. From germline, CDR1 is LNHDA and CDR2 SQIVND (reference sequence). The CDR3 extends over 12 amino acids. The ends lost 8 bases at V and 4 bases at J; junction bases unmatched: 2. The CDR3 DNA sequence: TGTGCCAGTGGGGACAGGGTCACTGAAGCTTTCTTT. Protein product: CASGDRVTEAFF.

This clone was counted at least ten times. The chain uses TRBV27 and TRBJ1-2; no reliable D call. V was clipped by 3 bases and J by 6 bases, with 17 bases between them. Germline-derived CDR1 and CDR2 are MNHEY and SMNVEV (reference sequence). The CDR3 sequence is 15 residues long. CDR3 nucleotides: TGTGCCAGCAGTTTGGCAGGACGGCGGGTGAATGGCTACACCTTC. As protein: CASSLAGRRVNGYTF.

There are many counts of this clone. For the CDR3, the DNA is TGTGCCAGCAGTCCTCATAGTGACTCCTACAATGAGCAGTTCTTC. It translates to CASSPHSDSYNEQFF. The V call is TRBV9, the J call TRBJ2-1, with unresolved D. CDR3 size: 15 residues. Trimming shortened V by 5 bases and J by 0 bases, and 12 bases separated the two germline ends. The germline CDR1 and CDR2 sequences are SGDLS and YYNGEE.